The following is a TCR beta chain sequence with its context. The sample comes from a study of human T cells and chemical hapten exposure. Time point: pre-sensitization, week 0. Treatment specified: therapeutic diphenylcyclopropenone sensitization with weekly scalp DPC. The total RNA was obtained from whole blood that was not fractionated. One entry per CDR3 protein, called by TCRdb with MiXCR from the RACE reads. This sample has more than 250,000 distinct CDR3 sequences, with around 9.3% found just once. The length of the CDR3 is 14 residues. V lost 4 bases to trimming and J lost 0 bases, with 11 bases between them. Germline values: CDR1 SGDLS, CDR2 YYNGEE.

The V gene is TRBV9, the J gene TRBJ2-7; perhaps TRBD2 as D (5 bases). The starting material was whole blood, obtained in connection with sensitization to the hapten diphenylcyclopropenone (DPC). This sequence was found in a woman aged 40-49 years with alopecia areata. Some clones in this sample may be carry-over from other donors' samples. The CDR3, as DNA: TGTGCCAGCAGCAGAGGGAGACGCTCCTACGAGCAGTACTTC. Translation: CASSRGRRSYEQYF.